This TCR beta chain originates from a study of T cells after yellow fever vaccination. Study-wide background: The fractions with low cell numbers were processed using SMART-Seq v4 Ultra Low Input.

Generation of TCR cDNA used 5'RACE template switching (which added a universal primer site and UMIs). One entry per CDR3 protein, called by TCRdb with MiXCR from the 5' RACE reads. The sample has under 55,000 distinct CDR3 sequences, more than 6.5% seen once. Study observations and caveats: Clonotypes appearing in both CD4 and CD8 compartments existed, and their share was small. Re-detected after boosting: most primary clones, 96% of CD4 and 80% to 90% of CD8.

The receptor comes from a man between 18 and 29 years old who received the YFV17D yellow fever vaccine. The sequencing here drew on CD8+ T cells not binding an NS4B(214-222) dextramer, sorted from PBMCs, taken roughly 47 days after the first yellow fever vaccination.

CDR3 residues: CASSQEVSTGANTEAFF. The CDR3 nucleotides read TGCGCCAGCAGCCAAGAAGTCTCGACAGGGGCAAACACTGAAGCTTTCTTT. This sequence joins TRBV4-1 and TRBJ1-1, with TRBD1 identical over 8 bases. The CDR3 is 17 amino acids. J was trimmed by 2 bases and V by 0 bases; bases with no gene match: 8. Per germline, CDR1 MGHRA and CDR2 YSYEKL.